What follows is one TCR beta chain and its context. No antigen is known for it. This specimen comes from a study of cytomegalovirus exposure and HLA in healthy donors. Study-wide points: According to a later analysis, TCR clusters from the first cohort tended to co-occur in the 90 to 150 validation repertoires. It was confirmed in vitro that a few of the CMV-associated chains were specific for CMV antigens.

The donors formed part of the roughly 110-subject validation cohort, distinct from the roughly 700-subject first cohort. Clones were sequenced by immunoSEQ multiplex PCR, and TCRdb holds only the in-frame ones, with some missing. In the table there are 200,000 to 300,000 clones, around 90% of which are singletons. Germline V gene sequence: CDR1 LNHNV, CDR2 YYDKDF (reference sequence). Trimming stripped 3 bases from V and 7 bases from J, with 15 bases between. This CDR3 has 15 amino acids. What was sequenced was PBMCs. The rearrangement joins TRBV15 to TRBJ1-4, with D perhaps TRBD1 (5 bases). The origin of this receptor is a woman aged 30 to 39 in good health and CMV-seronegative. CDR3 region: CATSSPLQESEKLFF. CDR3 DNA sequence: TGTGCCACCAGCAGTCCATTACAGGAAAGTGAAAAACTGTTTTTT.